This T cell receptor (beta chain) was identified during a study of shared clonotypes between healthy human individuals. Assay runs were performed at deep level. This table comes from immunoSEQ multiplex PCR, and its TCRdb copy is limited to in-frame clones, with some not included. The sample lists a few million clones; about 93% were seen once. CD45RO-negative, CCR7-selected cells formed the naive CD8 fraction, which excluded terminally differentiated effector memory CD45RA+ cells. CDR3 length: 14 amino acids. V lost 2 bases to trimming and J lost 3 bases, with 10 bases between them. Germline values: CDR1 MNHEY, CDR2 SVGAGI. Overall study findings and caveats: Clonotype sharing among donors was expected to depend on sequencing depth. Clonotypes shared by all four donors outscored non-shared clonotypes in generation probability.

With regard to this clone: The antigen remains unidentified. Other DNA sequences in this sample translate to the same CDR3.

This TCR was recovered from a man younger than 30 in good health. Some clones in this sample may be carry-over from other donors' samples. The source material was naive CD8+ T cells from PBMCs. The chain has TRBV6-5 and TRBJ1-1; a possible D gene is TRBD1 (5 bases). In DNA form, the CDR3 reads TGTGCCAGCAGTTACGGCGGGGGGGACACTGAAGCTTTCTTT. It encodes CASSYGGGDTEAFF.